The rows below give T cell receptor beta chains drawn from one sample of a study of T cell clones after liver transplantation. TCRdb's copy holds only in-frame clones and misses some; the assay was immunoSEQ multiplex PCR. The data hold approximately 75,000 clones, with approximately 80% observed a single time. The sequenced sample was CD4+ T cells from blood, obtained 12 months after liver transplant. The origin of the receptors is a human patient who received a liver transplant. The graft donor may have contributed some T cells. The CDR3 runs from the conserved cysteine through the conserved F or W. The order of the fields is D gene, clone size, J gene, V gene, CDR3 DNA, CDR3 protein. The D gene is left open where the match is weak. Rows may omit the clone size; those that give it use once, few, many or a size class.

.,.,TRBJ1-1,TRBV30,TGTGCCTGGACCAAAGGGTTGGTGAACACTGAAGCTTTCTTT,CAWTKGLVNTEAFF
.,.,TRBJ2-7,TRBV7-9,TGTGCCAGCAGCTTACAGTCCTACGAGCAGTACTTC,CASSLQSYEQYF
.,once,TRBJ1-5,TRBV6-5,TGTGCCAGCAGTTACTGGCAGGGAGCCCAGCCCCAGCATTTT,CASSYWQGAQPQHF
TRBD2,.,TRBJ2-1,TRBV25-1,TGTGCCAGCAGTGACTACGGGGGCGGGGGGAACAATGAGCAGTTCTTC,CASSDYGGGGNNEQFF
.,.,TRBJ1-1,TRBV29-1,TGCAGCGTTGCCCGGGGGGACACTAATACTGAAGCTTTCTTT,CSVARGDTNTEAFF
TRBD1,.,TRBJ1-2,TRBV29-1,TGCAGCGTTGGGACAGGGGCGTTTACTAACTATGGCTACACCTTC,CSVGTGAFTNYGYTF
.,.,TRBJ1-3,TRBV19,TGTGCCAGTACCACCGGGACGGCAGGAAACACCATATATTTT,CASTTGTAGNTIYF
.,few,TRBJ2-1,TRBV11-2,TGTGCCAGCAGCCATTCGGGGCTCCGGGAGTTCTTC,CASSHSGLREFF
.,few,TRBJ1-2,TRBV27,TGTGCCAGCAGCCAAACAGGAAACTATGGCTACACCTTC,CASSQTGNYGYTF
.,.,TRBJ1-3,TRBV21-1,TGTGCCAGCAGCGCGGGACGTGGGAGCTCTGGAAACACCATATATTTT,CASSAGRGSSGNTIYF
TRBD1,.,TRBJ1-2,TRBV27,TGTGCCAGCAGTTTTTGGGGCGTGGGGACAGGGGGCGCTGAGGGCTACACCTTC,CASSFWGVGTGGAEGYTF
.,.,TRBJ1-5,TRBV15,TGTGCCACCAGCAGTCAGGGGATCGGTCAGCCCCAGCATTTT,CATSSQGIGQPQHF
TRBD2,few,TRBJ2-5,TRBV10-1,TGCGCCAGCAGTGACTTAGCGGGGGGGAACCAAGAGACCCAGTACTTC,CASSDLAGGNQETQYF
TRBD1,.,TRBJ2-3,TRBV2,TGTGCCAGCAGTGAACGCAGGGGGATCACAGATACGCAGTATTTT,CASSERRGITDTQYF
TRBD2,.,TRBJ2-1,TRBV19,TGTGCCAGTACCTTAAGCGGGAGCCCCTACAATGAGCAGTTCTTC,CASTLSGSPYNEQFF
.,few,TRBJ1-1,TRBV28,TGTGCCAGCAGTTTGGGTCATAATGGGGCTGAAGCTTTCTTT,CASSLGHNGAEAFF
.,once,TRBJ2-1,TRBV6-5,TGTGCCAGCAGACTGTACAATGAGCAGTTCTTC,CASRLYNEQFF
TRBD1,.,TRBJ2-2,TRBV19,TGTGCCAGTAACGAGGGGACAGGGGGGTACGTGGAGCTGTTTTTT,CASNEGTGGYVELFF
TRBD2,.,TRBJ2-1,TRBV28,TGTGCCAGCAGTTTATCGGGACTAGCGGGAGGGCCCGGTGAGCAGTTCTTC,CASSLSGLAGGPGEQFF
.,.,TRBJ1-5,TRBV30,TGTGCCTGGAGTGTGAGGGATAGGGATCAGCCCCAGCATTTT,CAWSVRDRDQPQHF
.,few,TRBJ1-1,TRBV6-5,TGTGCCAGCACCCGAGGGGTGGGTGACACTGAAGCTTTCTTT,CASTRGVGDTEAFF
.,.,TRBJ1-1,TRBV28,TGTGCCAGCAGTTTAGTCCGGGTATCACCGGGCACTGAAGCTTTCTTT,CASSLVRVSPGTEAFF
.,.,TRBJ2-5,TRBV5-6,TGTGCCAGCAGCTGGGACAAAGAAGAGACCCAGTACTTC,CASSWDKEETQYF
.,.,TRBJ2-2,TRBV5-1,TGCGCCAGCAGCTTGACAGGGTATGGCGGGGAGCTGTTTTTT,CASSLTGYGGELFF
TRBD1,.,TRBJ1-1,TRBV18,TGTGCCAGCTCCCCGGCACAGGGGGCTCTCACTGAAGCTTTCTTT,CASSPAQGALTEAFF
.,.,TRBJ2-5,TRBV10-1,TGCGCCAGAGAAGCCGCTGTGAGAGACCAAGAGACCCAGTACTTC,CAREAAVRDQETQYF
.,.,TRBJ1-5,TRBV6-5,TGTGCCAGCAGCCTAGACAGACTAAGCAATCAGCCCCAGCATTTT,CASSLDRLSNQPQHF